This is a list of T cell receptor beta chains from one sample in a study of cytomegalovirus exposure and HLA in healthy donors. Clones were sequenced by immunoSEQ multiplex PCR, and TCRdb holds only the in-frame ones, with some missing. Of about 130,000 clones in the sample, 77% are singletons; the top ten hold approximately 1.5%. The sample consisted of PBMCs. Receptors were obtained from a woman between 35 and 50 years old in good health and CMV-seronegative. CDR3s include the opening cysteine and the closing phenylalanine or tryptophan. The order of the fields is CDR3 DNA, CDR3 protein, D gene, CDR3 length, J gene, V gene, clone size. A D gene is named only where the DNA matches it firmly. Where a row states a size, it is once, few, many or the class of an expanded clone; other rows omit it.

DNA: TGTGCCAGCGTAGCGGGGCTTGGAGAGACCCAGTACTTC
CDR3: CASVAGLGETQYF
D: TRBD2
length: 13
J: TRBJ2-5
V: TRBV2
size: .

DNA: TGTGCCAGCAGTATCAAACAGGGGAATGAGCAGTTCTTC
CDR3: CASSIKQGNEQFF
D: TRBD1
length: 13
J: TRBJ2-1
V: TRBV25-1
size: few

DNA: TGCGCCAGCAGCTTGTCCGGGGGGAAGGGAACTAATGAAAAACTGTTTTTT
CDR3: CASSLSGGKGTNEKLFF
D: .
length: 17
J: TRBJ1-4
V: TRBV5-1
size: .

DNA: TGTGCCAGCAATCCATCCTCCACAGGATATGGCTACACCTTC
CDR3: CASNPSSTGYGYTF
D: .
length: 14
J: TRBJ1-2
V: TRBV28
size: .

DNA: TGTGCCAGCAGCTCCCCCTGGAGACTAGCGGGGGGCACCTCCTACAATGAGCAGTTCTTC
CDR3: CASSSPWRLAGGTSYNEQFF
D: TRBD2
length: 20
J: TRBJ2-1
V: TRBV5-4
size: few

DNA: TGTGCCACCAGCAGAGCGGGGGGAGTTACCTCCTACGAGCAGTACTTC
CDR3: CATSRAGGVTSYEQYF
D: TRBD2
length: 16
J: TRBJ2-7
V: TRBV15
size: .

DNA: TGTGCCAGCAGCTTCGACACTGAAGCTTTCTTT
CDR3: CASSFDTEAFF
D: .
length: 11
J: TRBJ1-1
V: TRBV7-9
size: .

DNA: TGCGCCAGCAGTGCGACCAGGGGGACTGGAAACACCATATATTTT
CDR3: CASSATRGTGNTIYF
D: TRBD1
length: 15
J: TRBJ1-3
V: TRBV10-2
size: .

DNA: TGCGCCAGCAGCCAAGATCCGGGACAGGGGAATGAGCAGTTCTTC
CDR3: CASSQDPGQGNEQFF
D: TRBD1
length: 15
J: TRBJ2-1
V: TRBV4-1
size: once

DNA: TGCAGCGCCATGGACAGTCGCGGCTACACCTTC
CDR3: CSAMDSRGYTF
D: .
length: 11
J: TRBJ1-2
V: TRBV29-1
size: once

DNA: TGCAGCGGGGAACAGGGGGCCGGAGAGACCCAGTACTTC
CDR3: CSGEQGAGETQYF
D: TRBD1
length: 13
J: TRBJ2-5
V: TRBV29-1
size: few

DNA: TGTGCCAGCAGCTTAAGGGCGGGGGGCCTCCCCCAGTACTTC
CDR3: CASSLRAGGLPQYF
D: TRBD2
length: 14
J: TRBJ2-5
V: TRBV13
size: .

DNA: TGCGCCAGCAGCCAAGTCCAGGCTAATGAAAAACTGTTTTTT
CDR3: CASSQVQANEKLFF
D: .
length: 14
J: TRBJ1-4
V: TRBV4-1
size: .

DNA: TGTGCCAGTAGTAGGCAGGGTGAGTTTGCAGCTTTCTTT
CDR3: CASSRQGEFAAFF
D: .
length: 13
J: TRBJ1-1
V: TRBV19
size: .

DNA: TGCAGCGTTGGAAGGGGGAAGTTTGAGCAGTACTTC
CDR3: CSVGRGKFEQYF
D: .
length: 12
J: TRBJ2-7
V: TRBV29-1
size: .

DNA: TGTGCCAGCAGCCAAGTGGGCAACTCGAACACTGAAGCTTTCTTT
CDR3: CASSQVGNSNTEAFF
D: .
length: 15
J: TRBJ1-1
V: TRBV14
size: .

DNA: TGTGCCAGTAGTCTCCGGGACAAATTCTCCTACGAGCAGTACTTC
CDR3: CASSLRDKFSYEQYF
D: .
length: 15
J: TRBJ2-7
V: TRBV19
size: few

DNA: TGTGCCAGCAGCTTCACCAGGGGGCATAGTCTTGAGCAGTACTTC
CDR3: CASSFTRGHSLEQYF
D: TRBD1
length: 15
J: TRBJ2-7
V: TRBV11-2
size: .

DNA: TGTGCCAGCAGCCGGGAACGGACAGCCCTTAGTGTACCCCTCCACTTT
CDR3: CASSRERTALSVPLHF
D: .
length: 16
J: TRBJ1-6
V: TRBV27
size: .

DNA: TGTGCCAGCAGCGTAGGCTCGGGTTTCACTGAAGCTTTCTTT
CDR3: CASSVGSGFTEAFF
D: .
length: 14
J: TRBJ1-1
V: TRBV9
size: .

DNA: TGTGCCAGCAGTTTACTCGGGGCTGGGGCCAACGTCCTGACTTTC
CDR3: CASSLLGAGANVLTF
D: .
length: 15
J: TRBJ2-6
V: TRBV27
size: few

DNA: TGTGCCAGCTCACCATCGGGGTCCGGCCGAGTCTATGGCTACACCTTC
CDR3: CASSPSGSGRVYGYTF
D: .
length: 16
J: TRBJ1-2
V: TRBV18
size: .

DNA: TGTGCCAGCAGCCCCTGGGACAGGGGAAGTGAAAAACTGTTTTTT
CDR3: CASSPWDRGSEKLFF
D: TRBD1
length: 15
J: TRBJ1-4
V: TRBV7-9
size: .

DNA: TGTGCCAGCAGCTTAGGGCGAGCGGGGAAATCCTACGAGCAGTACTTC
CDR3: CASSLGRAGKSYEQYF
D: TRBD2
length: 16
J: TRBJ2-7
V: TRBV7-9
size: .

DNA: TGCAGCGTTGAGGACAGGATCGGTGAAAAACTGTTTTTT
CDR3: CSVEDRIGEKLFF
D: TRBD1
length: 13
J: TRBJ1-4
V: TRBV29-1
size: .

DNA: TGCGCCAGCAGCTCCTTGGACAGGGGTTCCTCCGGCTACACCTTC
CDR3: CASSSLDRGSSGYTF
D: TRBD1
length: 15
J: TRBJ1-2
V: TRBV5-1
size: .

DNA: TGTGCCAGCAGAAGGACGGGGAGATATGGCTACACCTTC
CDR3: CASRRTGRYGYTF
D: .
length: 13
J: TRBJ1-2
V: TRBV6-5
size: .

DNA: TGTGCCAGCAGCTTAGCGGGGACAGGGACCGGGGAGCTGTTTTTT
CDR3: CASSLAGTGTGELFF
D: TRBD1
length: 15
J: TRBJ2-2
V: TRBV7-3
size: .

DNA: TGTGCCAGCAGTTTACGGAGCTATGGCTACACCTTC
CDR3: CASSLRSYGYTF
D: .
length: 12
J: TRBJ1-2
V: TRBV28
size: .

DNA: TGTGCCAGCAGCCATGACAGGGGTCCTCAGCCCCAGCATTTT
CDR3: CASSHDRGPQPQHF
D: TRBD1
length: 14
J: TRBJ1-5
V: TRBV7-2
size: .

DNA: TGTGCCAGTACAGCATCAGGGGACCCTAGCGAAAAACTGTTTTTT
CDR3: CASTASGDPSEKLFF
D: .
length: 15
J: TRBJ1-4
V: TRBV6-5
size: .

DNA: TGTGCCAGCAGCTTGAAGGACAGGGAAAACACCATATATTTT
CDR3: CASSLKDRENTIYF
D: TRBD1
length: 14
J: TRBJ1-3
V: TRBV5-6
size: once

DNA: TGCAGCGTCTCTCCAGGGGGCGAGCAGTACTTC
CDR3: CSVSPGGEQYF
D: TRBD1
length: 11
J: TRBJ2-7
V: TRBV29-1
size: .

DNA: TGTGCCAGCAGCTCGACAGTAGGCACTGAAGCTTTCTTT
CDR3: CASSSTVGTEAFF
D: .
length: 13
J: TRBJ1-1
V: TRBV6-5
size: .

DNA: TGTGCCAGCAGTTCCGTGGGACAGGGGGACCACGAGCAGTACTTC
CDR3: CASSSVGQGDHEQYF
D: TRBD1
length: 15
J: TRBJ2-7
V: TRBV6-5
size: .

DNA: TGTGCCAGCAGCTTGGGGTTCGACGGGATGAACGAGCAGTACTTC
CDR3: CASSLGFDGMNEQYF
D: .
length: 15
J: TRBJ2-7
V: TRBV5-6
size: once

DNA: TGTGCCAGCAGCCGGGGGGGGGCCGGAAACACCATATATTTT
CDR3: CASSRGGAGNTIYF
D: .
length: 14
J: TRBJ1-3
V: TRBV7-2
size: .

DNA: TGTGCCAGCAGGCAGGGGGGCTCCTACGAGCAGTACTTC
CDR3: CASRQGGSYEQYF
D: .
length: 13
J: TRBJ2-7
V: TRBV2
size: .

DNA: TGTGCCAGCAGTCCCGACAGGGAGGATGGTGAGCAGTTCTTC
CDR3: CASSPDREDGEQFF
D: .
length: 14
J: TRBJ2-1
V: TRBV27
size: .

DNA: TGTGCCATATCGCGGGGCTCTGGCTACACCTTC
CDR3: CAISRGSGYTF
D: .
length: 11
J: TRBJ1-2
V: TRBV10-3
size: .

DNA: TGTGCCAGCTCACCCCGGGACATTGGCGATGGCTACACCTTC
CDR3: CASSPRDIGDGYTF
D: .
length: 14
J: TRBJ1-2
V: TRBV18
size: .

DNA: TGTGCCAGCAGCTCCCCTGAGAAGGGCGGGGGTCCTTACAATGAGCAGTTCTTC
CDR3: CASSSPEKGGGPYNEQFF
D: TRBD2
length: 18
J: TRBJ2-1
V: TRBV7-2
size: .